The 6 T cell receptor beta chains listed next were all sequenced from one sample in a study of T cells in Graves' hyperthyroidism and ophthalmopathy. TCR beta CDR3 sequences were amplified from RNA transcripts. First-round RT-PCR of the TCR CDR3 relied on the HTBI primer set. Each CDR3 protein is one row after TCRdb ran MiXCR on the multiplex PCR reads. The sample holds a few hundred thousand distinct CDR3 sequences; more than 15% are singletons and the top ten take around 3.5%. The source material was blood. The receptor set was obtained from a middle-aged woman with Graves' ophthalmopathy.

The V gene is TRBV3-1, the J gene TRBJ2-2; TRBD2 matches 9 bases. This CDR3 is built from 18 residues. The V and J ends lost 3 bases and 4 bases, in that order; junction bases with no gene match: 12. Germline assignment: CDR1 LGHDT and CDR2 YNNKEL (reference sequence). CDR3 loop: CASSHNPTTSGFTGELFF. CDR3 in DNA: TGTGCCAGCAGCCATAATCCGACGACTAGCGGATTCACCGGGGAGCTGTTTTTT.

This chain joins TRBV12-5 and TRBJ2-7, with TRBD2 as a possible D gene (5 bases). Trimming removed 10 bases from V and 3 bases from J, with 16 bases in between. The CDR3 runs to 13 residues. Looked up from germline, CDR1 is LGHNT and CDR2 is FRNRAP. As DNA, the CDR3 is TGTGCTACTACACGGACGGGAAACTACGAGCAGTACTTC. Translation: CATTRTGNYEQYF.

Here the CDR3 reads CASSDPGGRGQGAADTQYF. The CDR3 nucleotides are TGTGCCAGCAGTGACCCAGGGGGGCGGGGACAGGGGGCTGCAGATACGCAGTATTTT. This chain joins TRBV28 and TRBJ2-3; 12 bases match TRBD1. Germline-derived CDR1 and CDR2 are MDHEN and SYDVKM. The CDR3 totals 19 residues. The V and J ends lost 5 bases and 4 bases, in that order; junction bases with no gene match: 16. The full variable domain, with the rest looked up from reference TRBV28 and TRBJ2-3, is DVKVTQSSRYLVKRTGEKVFLECVQDMDHENMFWYRQDPGLGLRLIYFSYDVKMKEKGDIPEGYSVSREKKERFSLILESASTNQTSMYLCASSDPGGRGQGAADTQYFGPGTRLTVL.

This clonotype was seen a handful of times. This rearrangement joins TRBV5-5 to TRBJ2-5, with 11 bases fitting TRBD1. J gave up 5 bases and V 3 bases, and 3 bases lay outside the gene matches. CDR3 length: 14 amino acids. CDR1 SGHKS and CDR2 YYEKEE come from the germline V gene (reference sequence). The CDR3 region has the DNA TGTGCCAGCAGCTGGACAGGGGGCATGGAGACCCAGTACTTC. It codes for CASSWTGGMETQYF.

The chain joins TRBV27 to TRBJ1-3; the D is unclear. The ends were cut back, 5 bases at V and 4 bases at J, with 15 bases in the middle. The germline gives CDR1 MNHEY, CDR2 SMNVEV (reference sequence). The CDR3 spans 15 residues. The CDR3 bases are TGTGCCAGCAGTCTCGACGGCGGGCCAGGAAACACCATATATTTT. It translates to CASSLDGGPGNTIYF.

In this sample, this clonotype turned up many times. J is TRBJ2-1 and V is TRBV7-9; a possible D gene is TRBD1 (5 bases). This CDR3 is 14 amino acids long. Trimming took off 2 bases at V and 4 bases at J, with 9 bases between the two ends. Per germline, CDR1 SEHNR and CDR2 FQNEAQ (reference sequence). CDR3 DNA sequence: TGTGCCAGCAGCTTAACAGGAGAGTACAATGAGCAGTTCTTC. Encoded protein: CASSLTGEYNEQFF.